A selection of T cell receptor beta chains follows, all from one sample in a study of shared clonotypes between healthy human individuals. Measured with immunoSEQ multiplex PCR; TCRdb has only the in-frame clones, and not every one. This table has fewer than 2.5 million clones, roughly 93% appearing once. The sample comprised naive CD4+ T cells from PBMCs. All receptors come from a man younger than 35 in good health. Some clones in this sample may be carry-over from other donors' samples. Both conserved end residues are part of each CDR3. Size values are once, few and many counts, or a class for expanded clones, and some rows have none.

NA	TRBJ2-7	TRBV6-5	CASSRDSYEQYF
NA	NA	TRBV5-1	CASSLERFNEQYF
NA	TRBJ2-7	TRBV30	CAWKKGPGYEQYF
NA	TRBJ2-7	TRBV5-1	CASSLGPSGQAPPYEQYF
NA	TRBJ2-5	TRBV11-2	CASSLGSETQYF
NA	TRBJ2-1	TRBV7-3	CASTQGNSGLQEQFF
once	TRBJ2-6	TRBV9	CASSTAGGANVLTF
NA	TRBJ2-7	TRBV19	CASSTGTGPYEQYF
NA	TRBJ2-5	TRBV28	CASSFSDRAETQYF
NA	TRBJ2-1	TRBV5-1	CASIQDGYNEQFF
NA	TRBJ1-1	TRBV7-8	CASSLWGTEAFF
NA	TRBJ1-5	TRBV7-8	CASKNGVGFQPQHF
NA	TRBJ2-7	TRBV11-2	CASSHSGTGRTYEQYF
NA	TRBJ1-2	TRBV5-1	CASSLGGHPHYYGYTF
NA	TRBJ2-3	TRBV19	CASKDRAGVGDTQYF
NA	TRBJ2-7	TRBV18	CASSPRGRGLAEGRSSYEQYF
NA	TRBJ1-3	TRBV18	CASSGSGAGNTIYF
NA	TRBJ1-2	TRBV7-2	CASSTLQGNYGYTF
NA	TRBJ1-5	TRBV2	CASSDRGHQPQHF
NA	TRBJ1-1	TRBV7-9	CASRKTTGGHSEAFF
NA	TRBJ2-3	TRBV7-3	CASSPTSGSTDTQYF
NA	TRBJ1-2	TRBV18	CASSPTGSNYGYTF
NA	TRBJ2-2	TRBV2	CASRDRADTGELFF
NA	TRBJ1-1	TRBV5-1	CASSPTSQGNTEAFF
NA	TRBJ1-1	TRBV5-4	CASSPGITEAFF
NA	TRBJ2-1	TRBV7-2	CASSARPTLEGFF
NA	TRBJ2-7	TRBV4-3	CASSQGQGVHAEQYF
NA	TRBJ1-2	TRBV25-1	CASSDDSNYGYTF
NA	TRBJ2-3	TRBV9	CASSAGADTQYF
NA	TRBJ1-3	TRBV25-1	CASSETDRSGNTIYF
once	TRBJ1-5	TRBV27	CASSSRGAGSPAQHF
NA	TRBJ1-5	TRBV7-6	CASSLGNQPQHF
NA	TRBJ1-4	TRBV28	CASTHLEGGTNEKLFF
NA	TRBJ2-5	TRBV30	CAWSVKGSERARTQYF
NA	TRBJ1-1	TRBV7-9	CASSSRQGANTEAFF
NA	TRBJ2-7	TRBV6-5	CASSYGLAGEQYF
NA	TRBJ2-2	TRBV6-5	CASSYFGANTGELFF
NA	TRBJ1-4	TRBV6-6	CASSYLRKGEKLFF
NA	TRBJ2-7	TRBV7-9	CASSSQYEQYF
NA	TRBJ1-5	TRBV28	CASRDTRRGGNQPQHF
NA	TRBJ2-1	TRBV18	CASSLQGNEQFF
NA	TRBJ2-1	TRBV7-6	CASSLRLAGGDEQFF
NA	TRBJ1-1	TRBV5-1	CASSWEGGEAFF
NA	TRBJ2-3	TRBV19	CASSRVADSGTDTQYF
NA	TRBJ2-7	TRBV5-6	CASSFGPRAEQYF
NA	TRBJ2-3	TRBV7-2	CASSLVRDRLYF
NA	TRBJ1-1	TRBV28	CASSLLAGGTEAFF
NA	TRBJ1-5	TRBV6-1	CASGLNRDGNQPQHF
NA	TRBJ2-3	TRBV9	CASSDGEGSTDTQYF
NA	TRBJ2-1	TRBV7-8	CASSLVGGQGSNEQFF
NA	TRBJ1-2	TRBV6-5	CASNASPLANYGYTF
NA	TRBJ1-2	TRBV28	CASSRGTTPGYTF
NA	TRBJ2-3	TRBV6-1	CASSDPPDTQYF
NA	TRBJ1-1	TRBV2	CASTTEASDTEAFF
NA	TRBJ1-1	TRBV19	CASSLGRGTEAFF
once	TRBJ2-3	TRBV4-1	CASSRTGTGSWDTQYF
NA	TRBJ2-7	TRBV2	CASWNYEQYF
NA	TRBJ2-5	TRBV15	CATSSRRETQYF
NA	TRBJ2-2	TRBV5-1	CASSLIGAATGELFF